A single sample gave rise to the 31 T cell receptor beta chains below, sequenced in a study of cytomegalovirus exposure and HLA in healthy donors. A multiplex PCR was run with 60 Vbeta primers and 13 Jbeta primers. Using immunoSEQ multiplex PCR, the repertoire was profiled, and TCRdb retains in-frame clones only, with some absent. The sample has around 170,000 clones, more than 75% seen once. Sequenced sample: PBMCs. The receptors originated from a woman aged 18-30 years in good health and CMV-seronegative.

In its sample, this clone was seen a few times. The chain is built from TRBV5-6 and TRBJ1-1, with D possibly being TRBD1 (6 bases). There are 13 residues in the CDR3. From germline, CDR1 is SGHDT and CDR2 YYEEEE. The germline V and J ends were trimmed by 3 bases and 5 bases, with 11 bases remaining between them. The CDR3 loop is CASSSRDKTEAFF. The CDR3, as DNA: TGTGCCAGCAGCTCCCGGGACAAGACTGAAGCTTTCTTT. The variable domain in full, completed from reference TRBV5-6 and TRBJ1-1, reads DAGVTQSPTHLIKTRGQQVTLRCSPKSGHDTVSWYQQALGQGPQFIFQYYEEEERQRGNFPDRFSGHQFPNYSSELNVNALLLGDSALYLCASSSRDKTEAFFGQGTRLTVV.

This chain connects TRBV15 to TRBJ1-4; D is undetermined. Deletions cut 1 base from V and 3 bases from J, with 15 bases between. This CDR3 is built from 17 residues. Germline-derived CDR1 and CDR2 are LNHNV and YYDKDF (reference sequence). This CDR3 is CATSRGFGQSSNEKLFF. The CDR3 DNA follows: TGTGCCACCAGCAGAGGATTTGGGCAGTCCTCTAATGAAAAACTGTTTTTT.

The rearrangement links TRBV2 to TRBJ2-5, with D unclear. V gave up 7 bases and J gave up 5 bases, with 14 bases separating them. The length of the CDR3 is 13 residues. Germline CDR1 and CDR2: SNHLY and FYNNEI. The CDR3 sequence: CASIQSGFETQYF. The CDR3 DNA follows: TGTGCCAGCATCCAAAGTGGCTTCGAGACCCAGTACTTC.

This clone has only a few counts. V usage is TRBV19 and J usage is TRBJ2-1; 11 bases are a match to TRBD2. V lost 5 bases and J lost 2; bases outside the gene matches: 14. Germline lookup yields CDR1 LNHDA and CDR2 SQIVND (reference sequence). The CDR3 is 19 residues long. CDR3 DNA: TGTGCCAGTAGTCCAATAGCGGGAGGGCCTGGCTTACCCTACAATGAGCAGTTCTTC. Its translation is CASSPIAGGPGLPYNEQFF. Filled out from reference TRBV19 and TRBJ2-1, the complete variable domain reads DGGITQSPKYLFRKEGQNVTLSCEQNLNHDAMYWYRQDPGQGLRLIYYSQIVNDFQKGDIAEGYSVSREKKESFPLTVTSAQKNPTAFYLCASSPIAGGPGLPYNEQFFGPGTRLTVL.

The rearrangement links TRBV29-1 to TRBJ2-7; possibly TRBD2 for D (6 bases). Trimming cost V 3 bases and J 4 bases, with 13 bases left between them. Germline CDR1 reads SQVTM; CDR2 reads ANQGSEA. The CDR3 extends over 13 amino acids. CDR3 coding DNA: TGCAGCGTTGAGGGCAGGGCGGGGTACGAGCAGTACTTC. It translates to CSVEGRAGYEQYF.

This chain links TRBV19 with TRBJ2-5, with 13 nucleotides matching TRBD2. Trimming cost V 6 bases and J 5 bases; bases outside gene matches: 6. This CDR3 is built from 15 residues. Germline CDR1 LNHDA, CDR2 SQIVND (reference sequence). The CDR3 DNA reads TGTGCCAGTAGCCAGGGACTAGCGGGGACGGAGACCCAGTACTTC. Translation gives CASSQGLAGTETQYF.

The chain couples TRBV28 to TRBJ1-6, with a weak D call TRBD1 (5 bases). The CDR3 covers 14 residues. The germline V gene has CDR1 MDHEN and CDR2 SYDVKM. The V end lost 7 bases, the J end lost 10 bases, and 17 bases lay between the germline ends. CDR3 sequence: CASTPGGERSPLHF. DNA for the CDR3: TGTGCCAGCACCCCCGGAGGGGAAAGATCACCCCTCCACTTT. Full variable domain (outside the CDR3, taken from reference TRBV28 and TRBJ1-6): DVKVTQSSRYLVKRTGEKVFLECVQDMDHENMFWYRQDPGLGLRLIYFSYDVKMKEKGDIPEGYSVSREKKERFSLILESASTNQTSMYLCASTPGGERSPLHFGNGTRLTVT.

This clone was recorded once. The V and J genes are TRBV2 and TRBJ2-1; D is perhaps TRBD1 (5 bases). V lost 6 bases and J 7 bases, leaving 10 bases between the germline ends. This CDR3 comprises 12 residues. Germline values: CDR1 SNHLY, CDR2 FYNNEI. CDR3 amino acids: CASREYRNEQFF. In nucleotides, the CDR3 is TGTGCCAGCAGAGAATACAGGAATGAGCAGTTCTTC.

The chain recombines TRBV9 with TRBJ2-3; 12 bases map to TRBD2. V was pared by 5 bases and J by 1 base, with 8 bases of the junction left unmatched. Looked up from germline, CDR1 is SGDLS and CDR2 is YYNGEE. This CDR3 contains 17 residues. The CDR3 bases are TGTGCCAGCAGAGCCGAATCTAGCGGGAGGGGCACAGATACGCAGTATTTT. Residues: CASRAESSGRGTDTQYF.

The chain employs TRBV11-1 and TRBJ2-1, with D maybe TRBD2 (5 bases). V was clipped by 5 bases and J by 10 bases, with 18 bases between them. Germline lookup yields CDR1 SGHAT and CDR2 FQDESV (reference sequence). The CDR3 extends over 14 amino acids. CDR3 residues: CASSPAGLEVEQFF. The CDR3 coding sequence is TGTGCCAGCAGCCCCGCAGGACTGGAAGTGGAGCAGTTCTTC.

J is TRBJ2-7 and V is TRBV11-2; D gene unclear. With 2 bases removed from V and 2 bases from J, the gap between germline ends came to 13 bases. The CDR3 is 15 amino acids. Germline lookup yields CDR1 SGHAT and CDR2 FQNNGV. The DNA for the CDR3 is TGTGCCAGCAGCTTACTGCTAGTAGCCCCCTACGAGCAGTACTTC. Its translation is CASSLLLVAPYEQYF.

The chain uses TRBV6-6 and TRBJ2-5, with a tentative D call TRBD1 (5 bases). Germline V CDR1 and CDR2: MNHNY, SVGAGI (reference sequence). Trimming took off 0 bases at V and 5 bases at J, with 13 bases between the two ends. CDR3 size: 15 residues. CDR3 in DNA: TGTGCCAGCAGTTACTCGGCCGCAGGGTCGGAGACCCAGTACTTC. Encoded protein: CASSYSAAGSETQYF.

This chain connects TRBV28 to TRBJ2-7; D remains unclear. Deletions cut 7 bases from V and 4 bases from J, with 14 bases between. The V gene's germline CDR1 is MDHEN and CDR2 SYDVKM. The CDR3 has 13 amino acids. This CDR3 reads CASIPGVLYEQYF. The CDR3 DNA sequence: TGTGCCAGCATCCCCGGAGTCCTGTACGAGCAGTACTTC.

The V gene is TRBV6-1, the J gene TRBJ1-2; D possibly corresponds to TRBD1 (6 bases). This CDR3 has 19 residues. From germline, CDR1 is MNHNS and CDR2 SASEGT. Trimming shortened V by 2 bases and J by 0 bases, and 22 bases separated the two germline ends. DNA of the CDR3: TGTGCCAGCAGTGAATTTGGGACACTCCGAAGTAGAGCTAACTATGGCTACACCTTC. Translating it yields CASSEFGTLRSRANYGYTF.

V and J are TRBV2 and TRBJ2-7; TRBD1 matches 9 bases. Germline assignment: CDR1 SNHLY and CDR2 FYNNEI. The CDR3 totals 13 residues. Unmatched junction bases numbered 2, after V lost 6 bases and J lost 2 bases. For the CDR3, the DNA is TGTGCCAGCAGGGGGACAGGGACCTACGAGCAGTACTTC. It yields the protein CASRGTGTYEQYF.

The chain joins TRBV30 to TRBJ2-3; the match to TRBD2 covers 11 bases. This CDR3 is 15 amino acids long. Germline CDR1 reads GTSNPN; CDR2 reads SVGIG (reference sequence). Trimming cost V 3 bases and J 4 bases; bases outside gene matches: 6. Here the CDR3 reads CAWSVGLAAPDTQYF. Written as DNA, the CDR3 is TGTGCCTGGAGCGTGGGACTAGCGGCTCCAGATACGCAGTATTTT.

The chain has TRBV6-6 and TRBJ2-1; 8 bases match TRBD2. The germline gives CDR1 MNHNY, CDR2 SVGAGI (reference sequence). Losses at the gene ends were 6 bases for V and 0 bases for J; bases not matched to a gene: 7. The CDR3 runs to 16 residues. The DNA of the CDR3 is TGTGCCAGCAGCCCCCTCAGCGGGAGCTCCTACAATGAGCAGTTCTTC. Its protein product is CASSPLSGSSYNEQFF.

The rearrangement links TRBV9 to TRBJ2-2; the match to TRBD2 covers 16 bases. Germline V gene sequence: CDR1 SGDLS, CDR2 YYNGEE. The CDR3 is 21 amino acids. V lost 2 bases, J lost 7 bases, and 17 bases stayed unmatched. CDR3 in amino acids: CASSVSGLGLAGGPSNGELFF. Written as DNA, the CDR3 is TGTGCCAGCAGCGTGTCGGGGTTGGGACTAGCGGGAGGGCCGTCGAACGGGGAGCTGTTTTTT.

In its sample, this clone was seen once. This chain joins TRBV29-1 and TRBJ2-2, with D maybe TRBD2 (6 bases). The CDR3 consists of 16 residues. Germline lookup yields CDR1 SQVTM and CDR2 ANQGSEA. V lost 1 base, J lost 6 bases, and 18 bases lay in between. In nucleotides, the CDR3 is TGCAGCGTTGAAGTTCCAGGTAGCGGATGGGCCGGGGAGCTGTTTTTT. This gives the protein CSVEVPGSGWAGELFF.

V and J are TRBV6-1 and TRBJ2-3, with 9 bases aligning to TRBD2. The germline V gene encodes CDR1 MNHNS and CDR2 SASEGT. V was pared by 5 bases and J by 5 bases, with 5 bases of the junction left unmatched. This CDR3 has 14 amino acids. Written as DNA, the CDR3 is TGTGCCAGCAGTTGGCGGGAGGGGGGAGATACGCAGTATTTT. This codes for CASSWREGGDTQYF.

CDR3 region: CSARDSGPQHF. The CDR3 coding sequence is TGCAGTGCTAGAGACTCGGGGCCCCAGCATTTT. The chain carries TRBV20-1 and TRBJ1-5; D gene ambiguous. This CDR3 region has 11 residues. Germline CDR1 is DFQATT and CDR2 is SNEGSKA (reference sequence). V gave up 0 bases and J gave up 9 bases, with 6 bases separating them.

CDR3 residues: CASSERAYEQYF. CDR3 DNA sequence: TGTGCCAGCAGTGAACGGGCCTACGAGCAGTACTTC. The rearrangement uses TRBV2 and TRBJ2-7; the D is unclear. CDR1 is SNHLY and CDR2 is FYNNEI in the germline V gene. CDR3 length: 12 residues. V gave up 2 bases and J gave up 2 bases, with 4 bases separating them.

The gene calls are TRBV27 and TRBJ2-7, with D perhaps matching TRBD2 (6 bases). Germline loops: CDR1 MNHEY, CDR2 SMNVEV (reference sequence). This CDR3 is built from 13 residues. The germline V and J ends were trimmed by 6 bases and 5 bases, with 14 bases remaining between them. DNA for the CDR3: TGTGCCAGCAGCCACCCCGCGGGGAACGAGCAGTACTTC. It yields the protein CASSHPAGNEQYF.

The V gene is TRBV27, the J gene TRBJ2-2, with a tentative D call TRBD1 (5 bases). Trimming cost V 6 bases and J 4 bases, with 12 bases left between them. This CDR3 region has 14 residues. Germline loops: CDR1 MNHEY, CDR2 SMNVEV (reference sequence). CDR3 in amino acids: CASRWGISTGELFF. The CDR3 nucleotides read TGTGCCAGCAGATGGGGCATTTCCACCGGGGAGCTGTTTTTT.

V gene TRBV10-3 combines with J gene TRBJ2-5; D is unresolved. CDR3 length: 11 amino acids. V was clipped by 7 bases and J by 2 bases, with 5 bases between them. CDR1 and CDR2 (germline): ENHRY, SYGVKD. In DNA, the CDR3 is TGTGCCATCATGGCACAAGAGACCCAGTACTTC. It encodes CAIMAQETQYF.

This chain uses TRBV7-9 with TRBJ2-7, with TRBD1 matching over 9 bases. The J segment lost 3 bases and the V segment lost 4 bases, leaving 4 bases of the junction unmatched. The CDR3 is 14 amino acids. The germline V gene encodes CDR1 SEHNR and CDR2 FQNEAQ (reference sequence). CDR3 DNA: TGTGCCAGCAGCTCGGACAGGGGTAGCTACGAGCAGTACTTC. Encoded protein: CASSSDRGSYEQYF.

The V and J genes are TRBV30 and TRBJ2-7; D is perhaps TRBD1 (5 bases). Germline loops: CDR1 GTSNPN, CDR2 SVGIG (reference sequence). V lost 2 bases and J lost 2, with 19 bases in between. CDR3 size: 16 residues. Written as DNA, the CDR3 is TGTGCCTGGAGTAAAACACGGACATCTACTACCTACGAGCAGTACTTC. Protein: CAWSKTRTSTTYEQYF.

V gene TRBV19 combines with J gene TRBJ1-5, with 7 bases matching TRBD1. The V gene end was trimmed by 5 bases and the J gene end by 5 bases; junction bases not matched to a gene: 3. The CDR3 has 13 amino acids. Per germline, CDR1 LNHDA and CDR2 SQIVND (reference sequence). The DNA of the CDR3 is TGTGCCAGTAGTGTTACAGGGGATCAGCCCCAGCATTTT. It encodes CASSVTGDQPQHF.

The chain employs TRBV28 and TRBJ2-7, with 8 bases identical to TRBD2. The CDR3 covers 16 residues. The germline gives CDR1 MDHEN, CDR2 SYDVKM. V lost 4 bases and J lost 3; bases outside the gene matches: 11. The CDR3 DNA reads TGTGCCAGCAGTTCCCCCGCGGGGGGCGGCGGCTACGAGCAGTACTTC. This codes for CASSSPAGGGGYEQYF.

The CDR3 loop is CASSLAEGGVAQHF. Written as DNA, the CDR3 is TGTGCCAGCAGCTTAGCCGAGGGGGGGGTGGCCCAGCATTTT. The V call is TRBV7-8, the J call TRBJ1-5; the D gene is possibly TRBD1 (6 bases). Germline V gene lookup returns CDR1 SGHVS and CDR2 FQNEAQ. There are 14 residues in the CDR3. V was trimmed by 0 bases and J by 11 bases, leaving 14 bases between them.

This sequence joins TRBV28 and TRBJ2-7; tentative D call: TRBD2 (5 bases). The CDR3 extends over 13 amino acids. The V gene's germline CDR1 is MDHEN and CDR2 SYDVKM. Trimming removed 7 bases at V and 4 bases at J, with 14 bases between. CDR3 protein: CASTIQREYEQYF. The CDR3 nucleotides are TGTGCCAGCACCATACAGAGGGAGTACGAGCAGTACTTC.